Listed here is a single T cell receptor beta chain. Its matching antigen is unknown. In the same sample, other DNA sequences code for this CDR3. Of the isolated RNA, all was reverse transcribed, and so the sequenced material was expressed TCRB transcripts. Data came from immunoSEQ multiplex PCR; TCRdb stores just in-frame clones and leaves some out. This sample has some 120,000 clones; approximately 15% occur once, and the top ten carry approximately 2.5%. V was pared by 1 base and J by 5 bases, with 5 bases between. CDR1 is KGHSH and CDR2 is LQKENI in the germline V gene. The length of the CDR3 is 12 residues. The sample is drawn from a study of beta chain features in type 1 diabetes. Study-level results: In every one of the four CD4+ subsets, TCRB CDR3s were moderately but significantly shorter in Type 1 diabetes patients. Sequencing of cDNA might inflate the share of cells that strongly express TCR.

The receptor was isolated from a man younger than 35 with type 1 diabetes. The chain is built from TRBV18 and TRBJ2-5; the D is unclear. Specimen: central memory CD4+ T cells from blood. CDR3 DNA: TGTGCCAGCTCACCACGGGGTGAGACCCAGTACTTC. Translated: CASSPRGETQYF.